This T cell receptor (beta chain) was identified during a study of post-analysis software for immune sequencing data. Unique molecular identifiers tagged the TCR beta cDNA libraries. TCRdb analysed the PCR reads with MiXCR anew, one entry per CDR3 protein. The sample carries around 770,000 distinct CDR3 sequences, 40% to 55% recorded once. On this clonotype itself: Antigen: not known.

Whole-study findings and limits: Co-batched samples clustered tightly together by F measure.

The clonotype originates from a girl aged 5 to 17 with multiple sclerosis. The sample was blood.

This CDR3 reads CASSRSGQGILNTEAFF. The CDR3 DNA is TGTGCCAGCAGCCGATCCGGACAGGGCATCTTGAACACTGAAGCTTTCTTT. The gene calls are TRBV4-2 and TRBJ1-1; TRBD1 aligns across 8 bases. The CDR3 covers 17 residues. Germline V gene data show CDR1 as LGHNA and CDR2 as YNFKEQ. V lost 4 bases, J lost 0 bases, and 10 bases stayed unmatched.